These 20 T cell receptor beta chains were sequenced from one sample in a study of breast tumors, draining lymph nodes, adjacent tissues. TCRdb redid the calling of the multiplex PCR reads with MiXCR, one entry per CDR3 protein. The profile shows about 14,000 distinct CDR3 sequences, roughly 50% of them singletons. The sequenced sample was tumor-adjacent breast tissue. These receptors were taken from a female donor with breast cancer. Some clones in this sample may be carry-over from other donors' samples.

Only one count was recorded for this clonotype. CDR3 coding DNA: TGTGCCAGCAGCGCCGGGACAGGTGCGGGGGAGACCCAGTACTTC. As protein: CASSAGTGAGETQYF. The J gene is TRBJ2-5, the V gene TRBV7-9; TRBD1 agrees at 8 bases. The CDR3 runs to 15 residues. V lost 5 bases, J lost 5 bases, and 10 bases stayed unmatched. The germline V gene has CDR1 SEHNR and CDR2 FQNEAQ (reference sequence). The full variable domain, in which reference TRBV7-9 and TRBJ2-5 provide the parts outside the CDR3, is DTGVSQNPRHKITKRGQNVTFRCDPISEHNRLYWYRQTLGQGPEFLTYFQNEAQLEKSRLLSDRFSAERPKGSFSTLEIQRTEQGDSAMYLCASSAGTGAGETQYFGPGTRLLVL.

In its sample, this clonotype was seen a few times. At one of its ends the junction is not consistent with the germline gene, which may arise from a read error. This sequence joins TRBV29-1 and TRBJ1-3, with 7 positions matching TRBD1. This CDR3 spans 14 amino acids. Germline V CDR1 and CDR2: SQVTM, ANQGSEA. CDR3 residues: CSVDAGGGGNPNIF. In DNA form, the CDR3 reads TGCAGCGTTGATGCAGGGGGAGGCGGAAACCCCAATATTTTT.

This clonotype is termed medium-sized. The chain employs TRBV20-1 and TRBJ2-5; 7 nucleotides align to TRBD1. Germline V gives CDR1 DFQATT, CDR2 SNEGSKA (reference sequence). V lost 3 bases and J lost 5; bases outside the gene matches: 12. This CDR3 has 15 amino acids. Written as DNA, the CDR3 is TGCAGTGCTAGTGAGGGGCGGACAGGAAAGGAGACCCAGTACTTC. Its translation is CSASEGRTGKETQYF.

The rearrangement links TRBV6-2 or TRBV6-3 to TRBJ2-5, with D perhaps matching TRBD2 (6 bases). V shed 8 bases and J shed 6 bases, with 10 bases lying between them. The CDR3 is made up of 11 amino acids. CDR1 is MNHEY, CDR2 SVGEGT, per germline. CDR3 in amino acids: CASGRSQTQYF. The CDR3 DNA follows: TGTGCCAGCGGGAGGTCGCAGACCCAGTACTTC.

The V call is TRBV29-1, the J call TRBJ1-2; possibly TRBD1 for D (5 bases). CDR3 length: 13 amino acids. Germline V CDR1 and CDR2: SQVTM, ANQGSEA. V was clipped by 4 bases and J by 4 bases, with 13 bases between them. The CDR3: CSVVGTLPYGYTF. As DNA, the CDR3 is TGCAGCGTTGTGGGGACCCTTCCCTATGGCTACACCTTC.

As DNA, the CDR3 is TGCAGCGGTAGCGGAGACTCCTACAATGAGCAGTTCTTC. It yields the protein CSGSGDSYNEQFF. The chain couples TRBV29-1 to TRBJ2-1; D may be TRBD2 (6 bases). This CDR3 is built from 13 residues. The germline V gene encodes CDR1 SQVTM and CDR2 ANQGSEA. V lost 7 bases and J lost 0, with 10 bases in between.

There are many counts of this clonotype. The rearrangement uses TRBV25-1 and TRBJ2-1; 7 bases match TRBD1. V lost 7 bases and J lost 2; bases outside the gene matches: 8. This CDR3 contains 15 residues. Germline V gene lookup returns CDR1 MGHDK and CDR2 SYGVNS. The CDR3 sequence: CASKNRDSPYNEQFF. CDR3 DNA: TGTGCCAGCAAAAACCGGGACAGTCCCTACAATGAGCAGTTCTTC.

The rearrangement uses TRBV5-8 and TRBJ1-4; no reliable D call. This CDR3 is built from 14 residues. V dropped 4 bases and J dropped 6 bases, with 13 bases sitting between them. Germline CDR1 reads SGHTS; CDR2 reads YDEGEE. The CDR3 bases are TGTGCCAGCAGCCTCGGGCAGGCTCATGAAAAACTGTTTTTT. It translates to CASSLGQAHEKLFF.

As concerns this clonotype: It may be a read error: a sequence one base away is much more abundant. The V call is TRBV20-1, the J call TRBJ1-2; possibly TRBD1 for D (6 bases). In germline, CDR1 is DFQATT, CDR2 SNEGSKA (reference sequence). The CDR3 spans 15 residues. The CDR3: CSARDRPRGAYGYAF. DNA of the CDR3: TGCAGTGCTAGAGATCGTCCCAGGGGAGCCTATGGCTACGCCTTC.

This clonotype was seen only a few times. The chain recombines TRBV28 with TRBJ2-4; the match to TRBD2 covers 9 bases. J gave up 8 bases and V 5 bases, and 10 bases lay outside the gene matches. Germline CDR1 MDHEN, CDR2 SYDVKM. The CDR3 consists of 15 residues. For the CDR3, the DNA is TGTGCCAGCAGTCTAGCGGGAAAAAATAGAGACATTCAGTACTTC. This encodes CASSLAGKNRDIQYF.

J is TRBJ2-3 and V is TRBV10-2; TRBD2 matches 7 bases. The germline V gene has CDR1 WSHSY and CDR2 SAAADI. V dropped 11 bases and J dropped 4; count of bases not matched to a gene: 9. The CDR3 has 13 amino acids. The CDR3 DNA is TGCGCCGTTGGCCTAGCGGCGGCAGATACGCAGTATTTT. Translated: CAVGLAAADTQYF.

This clonotype was seen at least ten times. The chain has TRBV28 and TRBJ1-2; D might be TRBD1 (5 bases). V was trimmed by 5 bases and J by 8 bases, leaving 21 bases between them. Germline V lookup: CDR1 MDHEN, CDR2 SYDVKM. The CDR3 loop spans 15 amino acids. For the CDR3, the DNA is TGTGCCAGCAGTCCAACCACGGGGGGGGAGTACGGCTACACCTTC. Translated, it gives CASSPTTGGEYGYTF.

Many counts were recorded for this clonotype. V usage is TRBV5-8 and J usage is TRBJ1-4; 7 nucleotides match TRBD1. The CDR3 has 19 amino acids. Germline lookup yields CDR1 SGHTS and CDR2 YDEGEE. J was trimmed by 0 bases and V by 4 bases; bases with no gene match: 15. CDR3 sequence: CASSLDRAMIGTTNEKLFF. CDR3 DNA sequence: TGTGCCAGCAGCCTCGACAGGGCTATGATCGGGACAACTAATGAAAAACTGTTTTTT.

Concerning this clonotype itself: This may stem from a read error, because a much larger clone lies one nucleotide away. The chain couples TRBV20-1 to TRBJ2-7, with 9 bases identical to TRBD2. The CDR3 length is 15 residues. The ends lost 7 bases at V and 2 bases at J; junction bases unmatched: 12. Germline V gene sequence: CDR1 DFQATT, CDR2 SNEGSKA (reference sequence). The CDR3 here is CSVRSGGLHTYEQYF. CDR3 DNA sequence: TGCAGTGTTCGAAGCGGGGGGCTTCACACCTACGAGCAGTACTTC.

The chain carries TRBV29-1 and TRBJ2-1, with TRBD1 matching over 8 bases. Trimming at V came to 4 bases and at J to 4 bases, leaving 3 bases not matched to a gene. The CDR3 has 13 amino acids. CDR1 and CDR2 from the germline V gene are SQVTM and ANQGSEA. CDR3 region: CSVARTGYNEQFF. In DNA form, the CDR3 reads TGCAGCGTTGCGCGGACAGGGTACAATGAGCAGTTCTTC.

Many counts were recorded for this clonotype. This rearrangement joins TRBV19 to TRBJ1-5, with D unclear. The V and J ends lost 8 bases and 0 bases respectively, with 8 bases between them. This CDR3 spans 13 amino acids. Per the germline V gene, CDR1 is LNHDA and CDR2 is SQIVND (reference sequence). CDR3 coding DNA: TGTGCCAGTTCGGGTTTTAGCAATCAGCCCCAGCATTTT. Translated: CASSGFSNQPQHF.

As for this clonotype: A much larger clone lies one base from this, so it may be a read error. V gene TRBV20-1 combines with J gene TRBJ2-4; D perhaps matches TRBD1 (6 bases). The CDR3 length is 14 residues. The V gene's germline CDR1 is DFQATT and CDR2 SNEGSKA (reference sequence). Trimming removed 6 bases from V and 9 bases from J, with 21 bases in between. The CDR3 loop reads CSAEMTGLGTIQYF. The CDR3 nucleotides are TGCAGTGCCGAGATGACAGGATTAGGAACCATTCAGTACTTC.

In this sample, this clonotype turned up a few times. The gene calls are TRBV24-1 and TRBJ2-6; either TRBD1 or TRBD2 may supply D (5 bases each). The length of the CDR3 is 15 residues. V shed 3 bases and J shed 1 base, with 6 bases lying between them. Germline V gene lookup returns CDR1 KGHDR and CDR2 SFDVKD. CDR3 sequence: CATSDGGSGANVLTF. DNA for the CDR3: TGTGCCACCAGTGATGGGGGATCTGGGGCCAACGTCCTGACTTTC.

The J gene is TRBJ2-1, the V gene TRBV20-1; TRBD2 agrees at 16 bases. The germline V gene encodes CDR1 DFQATT and CDR2 SNEGSKA (reference sequence). The ends lost 5 bases at V and 0 bases at J; junction bases unmatched: 16. CDR3 size: 21 residues. The CDR3 here is CSAPPDRGLAGGWSSYNEQFF. In nucleotides, the CDR3 is TGCAGTGCTCCCCCGGACAGGGGACTAGCGGGGGGGTGGAGCTCCTACAATGAGCAGTTCTTC.

V gene TRBV2 combines with J gene TRBJ1-5; a weak D match, TRBD1 (5 bases). CDR1 and CDR2 from the germline V gene are SNHLY and FYNNEI. The CDR3 has 13 amino acids. Trimming cost V 4 bases and J 5 bases, with 9 bases left between them. CDR3 in amino acids: CASSGGEDQPQHF. The CDR3 bases are TGTGCCAGCAGTGGAGGGGAGGATCAGCCCCAGCATTTT.